This T cell receptor (beta chain) was documented in a study of shared clonotypes between healthy human individuals (dated by TCRdb to about 2020). With regard to the full study: The cohort included three men and a couple of women between 18 and 49 years of age. The study deeply sequenced blood TCR repertoires of roughly five healthy adults to estimate repertoire size and the extent of clonotype sharing between individuals. Leukapheresis yielded between about 0.85 and 9 billion PBMCs per donor. For each donor, three plates each were used for CD4 naive and CD4 memory, two plates were used for CD8 naive, and one plate was used for CD8 memory. To increase sequencing depth and limit assay-specific biases, different laboratories used diverse techniques to prepare libraries and sequence TCR repertoires.

The donors were healthy, HIV-negative adults who had no recently reported acute infections or vaccinations. Every donor was a Caucasian adult residing in Nashville, Tennessee, USA. CD4+ T cells were enriched by magnetic negative selection; naive cells were then positively selected on CD45RA, and the negative fraction formed the memory subset. Blood was collected by leukapheresis, and PBMCs were isolated by Ficoll-Histopaque density gradient centrifugation and then cryopreserved in liquid nitrogen vapor phase. Analytical flow cytometry was used to check the purity and quantity of every magnetically sorted T cell population. Genomic DNA was isolated from each sorted fraction and quantified by UV absorbance on a Nanodrop 2000c. The germline V gene yields SGHRS for CDR1 and YFSETQ for CDR2. Spanning cysteine to phenylalanine, the CDR3 consists of 17 amino acids. Kept here is only the CDR3 DNA, which spans 51 bases and is read in frame from base 1. V is cut back by 3 bases and J by 2 bases, with 13 bases in the junction unmatched.

Concerning this clone itself: Its recognized antigen is unknown. Base quality data are lacking; no much larger clone is found one base away.

The research as a whole found: Because the study included only a small number of donors, the genetic and exposure-history diversity represented was limited. Sampling was restricted to blood, and TCR repertoires in tissues likely differ from the TCR repertoires found in blood. Incomplete sequencing was indicated by rarefaction of sorted-subset datasets, despite the large sequencing depth. Across a few donors, around 5% of naive CD4, around 3.5% of naive CD8, about 2.3% of memory CD4, and about 0.44% of memory CD8 clonotypes were shared. Pairwise subsampling indicated that sequencing depth was expected to affect the degree of clonotype sharing among donors. Higher generation probabilities were observed for clonotypes shared by all four sorted-subset donors than for non-shared clonotypes. Naive subsets generally had larger estimated clonotype richness than memory subsets.

Using the deep immunoSEQ assay, multiplex PCR amplified TCR CDR3 regions from genomic DNA. Extracted genomic DNA from each cell subset was distributed evenly across all wells of several immunoSEQ 96-well plates, and each plate was treated as a replicate. For sorted subsets, approximately 200 ng of genomic DNA, equivalent to 30,000 or so T cell genomes, went into each replicate PCR. The purified libraries were quantified using a Qubit 3.0 fluorometer, sized with a Bioanalyzer 2100, and then quantified again using the KAPA Library Quantification kit. A separate single-read 150-cycle Illumina NextSeq 550 flow cell was used to sequence each immunoSEQ 96-well plate. In the paper's pipeline: The immunoSEQ output contained only junctional sequences without quality scores, so filtering could not match that applied to full-length reads. To assign V/J genes and CDR3, sequences were annotated against IMGT germline references using PyIR, a Python wrapper for IgBLAST v1.9. Any read was removed if the V/J assignment was weak (E-value above 1e-6), the CDR3 was missing, or the read contained stop codons, out-of-frame junctions, or ambiguous translated residues. V3J clonotypes were defined as sequences sharing the same inferred V gene, J gene, and CDR3 amino acid sequence. Percentage overlap between repertoires was calculated by dividing the number of shared unique clonotypes by the size of the smaller repertoire. Richness of each repertoire was evaluated using RTK rarefaction, the Chao1 estimator, and Recon v2.1 estimates of unobserved clonotypes. For all TCRbeta clonotypes obtained by the gDNA method from a few donors, generation probabilities were computed with OLGA. In its TCRdb copy, this immuneACCESS table keeps in-frame sequences only and misses some clones. Where compared with another copy, unresolved V genes explain less than half of these, and the others have no known cause. Clonal size and the V and J genes are those of that table, whereas D and trimming came from the DNA. This sample holds roughly 2.5 million clones; approximately 94% were observed only once. The biggest ten clones account for roughly 0.14% of the sample.

This chain joins TRBV5-1 to TRBJ2-7; 8 bases in the middle match TRBD1. Sequencing used naive CD4+ T cells sorted from blood. The cell subset or site label for this specimen denotes: CD45RA+ positively selected. The clonotype comes from a man younger than 35 in good health. The DNA sequence follows: TGCGCCAGCAGCTCGACAGGGGCAGTTACGTTGACCTACGAGCAGTACTTC. This translates into CASSSTGAVTLTYEQYF.